Presented here are 29 T cell receptor beta chains from one specimen sequenced in a study of tumor-infiltrating lymphocytes in primary liver carcinoma listed by TCRdb under 2017. TCRdb lists the instrument as Illumina HiSeq 2500. TCRbeta-specific cDNA was reverse-transcribed from approximately 460 ng total RNA using a constant-region primer and ProtoScript II reverse transcriptase. Three nested multiplex PCR rounds, following a slightly modified ARM-PCR procedure, were used to build the TCRbeta libraries. Each of the first two PCR rounds ran for about 10 cycles using multiplex TRBV1-TRBV30 forward primers together with a Cbeta reverse primer. The public sequencing data were trimmed at Q25 with fastp and processed into clonotypes with MiXCR by TCRdb, which kept only in-frame beta chains. For every CDR3 protein sequence, its rows merge into one entry that carries the most common genes and DNA. The sample data list 95,000 to 150,000 distinct CDR3 sequences, and roughly 69% of these were observed just once. 7% to 10% of the sample comes from the top ten.

Without any cell sorting, total RNA and DNA were extracted together from 20-30 mg of bulk tissue using the AllPrep DNA/RNA mini kit. The sample was liver tumor tissue from sampling region 1. According to the study, the label for this sample's cell subset or site signals: tumor region T1, superior pole. Receptors originate from a woman in her sixties or seventies with primary liver carcinoma and hepatitis B virus infection.

On this clonotype itself: Germline is not matched at one junction end, which may reflect a read error. The rearrangement uses TRBV6-2 or TRBV6-3 and TRBJ1-1; 7 positions match TRBD1. Germline-derived CDR1 and CDR2 are MNHEY and SVGEGT. The CDR3 sequence is 15 residues long. CDR3 region: CASSKTDRRNIEAFF. The CDR3 coding sequence is TGTGCCAGCAGTAAAACGGACAGGAGGAACATTGAAGCTTTCTTT.

By share of the sample, this clonotype is medium-sized. CDR3 sequence (DNA): TGTGCCAGCAGCAGACTCGGACAGGGATACGAGCAGTACTTC. Translated, it gives CASSRLGQGYEQYF. The J gene is TRBJ2-7, the V gene TRBV11-3; TRBD1 matches at 8 bases. CDR1 is SGHNT, CDR2 YENEEA, per germline. V dropped 5 bases and J dropped 4; count of bases not matched to a gene: 7. The CDR3 spans 14 residues. The whole variable domain, filled in from reference TRBV11-3 and TRBJ2-7, reads EAGVVQSPRYKIIEKKQPVAFWCNPISGHNTLYWYLQNLGQGPELLIRYENEEAVDDSQLPKDRFSAERLKGVDSTLKIQPAELGDSAVYLCASSRLGQGYEQYFGPGTRLTVT.

The rearrangement uses TRBV24-1 and TRBJ1-1; TRBD1 agrees at 8 bases. Germline V gene sequence: CDR1 KGHDR, CDR2 SFDVKD. This CDR3 has 15 residues. V dropped 3 bases and J dropped 3; count of bases not matched to a gene: 5. This chain's CDR3 is CATSDHEDRDTEAFF. CDR3 nucleotides: TGTGCCACCAGTGATCACGAGGACAGGGACACTGAAGCTTTCTTT.

This clonotype occurred many times. The CDR3: CASSSGLAVHNEQFF. The CDR3 DNA sequence: TGTGCCAGCAGCTCAGGACTAGCGGTCCACAATGAGCAGTTCTTC. V and J are TRBV11-2 and TRBJ2-1, with TRBD2 matching 10 bases. The CDR3 loop spans 15 amino acids. Trimming cost V 4 bases and J 5 bases; bases outside gene matches: 5. Germline V gene data show CDR1 as SGHAT and CDR2 as FQNNGV.

This clonotype occurred many times. The rearrangement uses TRBV6-5 and TRBJ2-7; 8 bases are a match to TRBD2. There are 12 residues in the CDR3. Trimming cost V 11 bases and J 4 bases; bases outside gene matches: 7. The germline gives CDR1 MNHEY, CDR2 SVGAGI. The CDR3 region has the DNA TGTGCCCCGCGGGAGGAACTTTACGAGCAGTACTTC. As protein: CAPREELYEQYF.

Notes on this clonotype: A junction boundary mismatches the germline segment, possibly from a read error. The V call is TRBV11-1, the J call TRBJ2-7; D not resolved. The CDR3 is 15 residues long. The germline V gene has CDR1 SGHAT and CDR2 FQDESV (reference sequence). The CDR3: CVSSLTRWASYEQYF. The CDR3 bases are TGTGTCAGCAGCTTAACGAGGTGGGCTAGTTACGAGCAATACTTC.

As to this clonotype: A single base separates this from a much larger clone, so it may be a read error. The J gene is TRBJ2-7, the V gene TRBV5-4; TRBD1 agrees at 9 bases. The CDR3 has 12 amino acids. Germline assignment: CDR1 SGHNT and CDR2 YYREEE (reference sequence). The CDR3 here is CTSSRDRDEQYF. The CDR3, as DNA: TGTACCAGCAGCCGGGACAGGGACGAGCAGTACTTC.

Concerning this clonotype: Without the conserved terminal phenylalanine or tryptophan, this CDR3 likely stems from a read error. V usage is TRBV11-2 and J usage is TRBJ1-4; D perhaps matches TRBD1 (6 bases). CDR1 SGHAT and CDR2 FQNNGV come from the germline V gene. The CDR3 extends over 15 amino acids. The V end lost 3 bases, the J end lost 8 bases, and 16 bases lay between the germline ends. The CDR3 sequence is CASSFLRQAGEKLFL. DNA of the CDR3: TGTGCCAGCAGCTTTCTCAGACAGGCGGGGGAAAAACTGTTTCTT.

CDR3 in amino acids: CASSPGLAGGRNSYEQYF. The DNA for the CDR3 is TGTGCCAGCAGCCCGGGACTAGCGGGAGGGCGAAACTCCTACGAGCAGTACTTC. The genes are TRBV12-3 or TRBV12-4 and TRBJ2-7; 16 nucleotides line up with TRBD2. The CDR3 runs 18 residues. After removal of 6 bases from V and 0 bases from J, the junction contained 8 bases not matched to a gene.

To note about this clonotype: This CDR3 is missing its conserved last phenylalanine or tryptophan, likely due to a read error. The DNA of the CDR3 is TGTGCCAGCAGTTTCCGGGGTACTGACTACGAGCAGTACTTA. The encoded protein is CASSFRGTDYEQYL. V and J are TRBV12-3 or TRBV12-4 and TRBJ2-7, with D maybe TRBD2 (5 bases). V was clipped by 3 bases and J by 3 bases, with 12 bases between them. The CDR3 loop spans 14 amino acids.

Many counts were recorded for this clonotype. The V gene is TRBV11-2, the J gene TRBJ2-7, with 8 nucleotides matching TRBD2. The CDR3 covers 14 residues. The germline V gene has CDR1 SGHAT and CDR2 FQNNGV. Trimming removed 1 base from V and 5 bases from J; junction bases left unmatched: 4. CDR3: CASSLVRLAHEQYF. DNA for the CDR3: TGTGCCAGCAGCTTAGTTCGACTAGCGCACGAGCAGTACTTC.

The V gene is TRBV11-3, the J gene TRBJ2-7; a possible D gene is TRBD2 (6 bases). The CDR3 sequence is 15 residues long. V lost 2 bases and J 4 bases, leaving 15 bases between the germline ends. CDR1 and CDR2 (germline): SGHNT, YENEEA. The CDR3 reads CASSLPSGLAYEQYF. The CDR3 DNA reads as TGTGCCAGCAGCTTACCCTCGGGACTGGCATACGAGCAGTACTTC.

At least ten counts were recorded for this clonotype. This rearrangement joins TRBV12-3 or TRBV12-4 to TRBJ2-1; TRBD2 agrees at 9 bases. The trim removed 7 bases at V and 0 bases at J, leaving 10 bases unmatched. CDR3 size: 17 residues. CDR3 amino acids: CASTPAGRGGSYNEQFF. For the CDR3, the DNA is TGTGCCAGCACCCCAGCCGGGCGGGGGGGCTCCTACAATGAGCAGTTCTTC.

In this sample, this clonotype turned up once. With a much larger clone just one base away, this may be a read error. The rearrangement uses TRBV10-3 and TRBJ2-3; D ambiguous. CDR3 length equals 14 residues. CDR1 and CDR2 (germline): ENHRY, SYGVKD. Here the CDR3 reads CDIAQQVITDTQYF. The CDR3, as DNA: TGTGACATCGCCCAGCAGGTTATCACAGATACGCAGTATTTT.

The rearrangement links TRBV28 to TRBJ2-7, with D possibly TRBD2 on 7 matching bases. Between the trimmed V and J ends, which lost 6 bases and 2 bases, there was a span of 23 bases. The CDR3 is 17 residues long. CDR1 and CDR2 from the germline V gene are MDHEN and SYDVKM. The CDR3 sequence: CASSSLEGGRNTYEQYF. The CDR3 DNA reads as TGTGCCAGCAGCTCCCTTGAGGGGGGGAGGAACACCTACGAGCAGTACTTC.

This clonotype was recorded at least ten times. The chain combines TRBV12-3 or TRBV12-4 with TRBJ1-1; TRBD1 might be the D (5 bases). The V end was cut by 3 bases, the J end by 1 base, with 9 bases between. The CDR3 totals 14 residues. CDR3 DNA sequence: TGTGCCAGCAGTTTCTGGGGACCGAACACTGAAGCTTTCTTT. Translated: CASSFWGPNTEAFF.

Of note for this clonotype: Since a much larger clone is just one base distant, this may be a read error. The chain recombines TRBV5-1 with TRBJ2-2, with D uncertain. CDR1 SGHRS and CDR2 YFSETQ come from the germline V gene. The CDR3 covers 15 residues. Trimming removed 4 bases at V and 2 bases at J, with 12 bases between. CDR3 DNA sequence: TGCGCCAGCAGCCCCTGGACCGATAACACCGGGGAGCTGTTTTTT. Its translation: CASSPWTDNTGELFF. Complete variable domain (other parts from reference TRBV5-1 and TRBJ2-2): KAGVTQTPRYLIKTRGQQVTLSCSPISGHRSVSWYQQTPGQGLQFLFEYFSETQRNKGNFPGRFSGRQFSNSRSEMNVSTLELGDSALYLCASSPWTDNTGELFFGEGSRLTVL.

Comments on this clonotype: One base away lies a much larger clone, so this may be a sequencing read error. The chain uses TRBV5-1 and TRBJ2-7; 10 bases fit TRBD1. V lost 7 bases, J lost 0 bases, and 10 bases stayed unmatched. CDR3 size: 16 residues. Germline V gives CDR1 SGHRS, CDR2 YFSETQ. This CDR3 is CASGSRDRGLSYEQYF. In DNA, the CDR3 is TGCGCCAGCGGCTCCCGGGACAGGGGCCTCTCCTACGAGCAGTACTTC.

As regards this clonotype: Because the CDR3 is missing its conserved closing phenylalanine or tryptophan, this is likely a read error. This rearrangement joins TRBV29-1 to TRBJ2-4, with 7 positions matching TRBD1. Germline-derived CDR1 and CDR2 are SQVTM and ANQGSEA. The CDR3 runs 13 residues. CDR3 residues: CSAERQGEFLQYL. The CDR3 DNA reads as TGTAGCGCTGAGAGACAGGGTGAATTCCTTCAGTACTTA.

In this sample, this clonotype turned up once. Because the CDR3 is missing its conserved closing phenylalanine or tryptophan, this is likely a read error. J is TRBJ2-2 and V is TRBV29-1; D possibly corresponds to TRBD1 (6 bases). Germline values: CDR1 SQVTM, CDR2 ANQGSEA. This CDR3 contains 14 residues. V lost 5 bases, J lost 1 base, and 11 bases lay in between. The CDR3 region has the DNA TGCAGCGTTCGGTCAGGGGTGAACACCGGGGAGCTGTTTCTT. Translating it yields CSVRSGVNTGELFL.

Points on this clonotype: Being one base from a much bigger clone, this may be a read error. J is TRBJ1-1 and V is TRBV6-5; 9 bases fit TRBD1. Germline trimming cut 6 bases from V and 4 bases from J; bases unmatched to any gene: 6. Germline CDR1 reads MNHEY; CDR2 reads SVGAGI. This CDR3 comprises 14 residues. The CDR3 DNA reads TGTGCCAGCAGGATCACAGGGGGCGTCACTGAAGCTTTCTTT. It specifies CASRITGGVTEAFF.

On this clonotype itself: It is likely a read error, because the conserved phenylalanine at the end of the CDR3 is missing. This sequence joins TRBV11-2 and TRBJ1-6, with 9 bases fitting TRBD1. The CDR3 loop spans 15 amino acids. Per the germline V gene, CDR1 is SGHAT and CDR2 is FQNNGV. The CDR3 protein is CAGSLDWTGESPLHL. In nucleotides, the CDR3 is TGTGCCGGCAGCTTAGATTGGACAGGGGAGTCACCCCTCCACCTT.

The chain uses TRBV29-1 and TRBJ2-7; D unclear. The V end was cut by 4 bases, the J end by 2 bases, with 9 bases between. CDR1 is SQVTM and CDR2 is ANQGSEA in the germline V gene. The CDR3 covers 12 residues. The CDR3 nucleotides are TGCAGCGTTGGTGTGTCAGCCTACGAGCAGTACTTC. The encoded protein is CSVGVSAYEQYF.

Of note for this clonotype: The CDR3 does not close with the conserved phenylalanine or tryptophan, likely indicating a read error. The chain is built from TRBV11-2 and TRBJ2-2, with D possibly TRBD2 on 5 matching bases. The germline gives CDR1 SGHAT, CDR2 FQNNGV. The CDR3 runs 16 residues. This CDR3 is CASSSLQADNTEELFL. CDR3 coding DNA: TGTGCCAGCAGCTCCCTACAAGCGGATAACACCGAGGAGCTGTTTCTT.

This chain links TRBV7-9 with TRBJ2-2; D gene ambiguous. The CDR3 spans 11 residues. CDR1 is SEHNR, CDR2 FQNEAQ, per germline (reference sequence). CDR3 sequence (DNA): TGTGTCAGTAGCTTCACCGGGGAGCTGTTTTTT. Protein product: CVSSFTGELFF.

In the case of this clonotype: One end of the junction is discordant with germline, which a read error may explain. V usage is TRBV6-5 and J usage is TRBJ2-3; D ambiguous. The CDR3 contains 15 residues. Looked up from germline, CDR1 is MNHEY and CDR2 is SVGAGI. The CDR3 protein is CASNYSNPSTDTQYF. The CDR3 DNA follows: TGTGCTAGCAATTACTCCAACCCCAGCACAGATACGCAGTATTTT.

The table lists this clonotype with a count of one. Compared with germline, one end of the junction differs, possibly owing to a read error. V and J are TRBV11-2 and TRBJ2-3, with 10 bases identical to TRBD2. CDR3 size: 15 residues. The germline V gene has CDR1 SGHAT and CDR2 FQNNGV. In nucleotides, the CDR3 is TGTGCCAGCAGCCCCCAGCGGGAGGGCACAAATACGCAGTACTTT. Protein sequence: CASSPQREGTNTQYF.

The rearrangement uses TRBV11-2 and TRBJ2-3, with D possibly TRBD1 on 5 matching bases. The CDR3 has 16 residues. Trimming removed 7 bases from V and 8 bases from J, with 25 bases in between. Germline assignment: CDR1 SGHAT and CDR2 FQNNGV. CDR3 nucleotides: TGTGCCAGCAACTCAACCCGGTTACATGGGGCAGGTACGCAGTATTTT. It is translated as CASNSTRLHGAGTQYF.

The count of this clonotype is one. It may be a read error: a sequence one base away is much more abundant. The genes are TRBV12-3 or TRBV12-4 and TRBJ2-2, with 9 bases that match TRBD2. The CDR3 contains 18 residues. Trimming cost V 2 bases and J 5 bases; bases outside gene matches: 12. The CDR3 spells CASSLSTLRGRVTGELFF. In nucleotides, the CDR3 is TGTGCCAGCAGTTTATCGACCCTACGCGGGAGGGTTACCGGGGAGCTGTTTTTT.